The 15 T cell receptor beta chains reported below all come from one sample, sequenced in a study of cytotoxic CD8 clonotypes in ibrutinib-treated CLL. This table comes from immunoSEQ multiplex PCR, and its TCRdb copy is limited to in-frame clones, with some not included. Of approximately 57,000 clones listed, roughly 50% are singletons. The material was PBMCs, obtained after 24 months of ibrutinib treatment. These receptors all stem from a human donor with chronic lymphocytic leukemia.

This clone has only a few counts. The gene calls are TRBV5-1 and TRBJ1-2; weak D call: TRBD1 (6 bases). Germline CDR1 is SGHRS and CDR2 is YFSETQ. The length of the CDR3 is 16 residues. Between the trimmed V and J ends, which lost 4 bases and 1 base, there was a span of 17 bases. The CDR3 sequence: CASSTSAGAGNYGYTF. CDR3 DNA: TGCGCCAGCAGCACTTCGGCGGGGGCTGGTAACTATGGCTACACCTTC.

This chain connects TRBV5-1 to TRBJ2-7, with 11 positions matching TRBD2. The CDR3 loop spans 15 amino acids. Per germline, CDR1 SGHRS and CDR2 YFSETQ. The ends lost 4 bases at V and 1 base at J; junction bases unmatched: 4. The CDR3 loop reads CASSPGLAASYEQYF. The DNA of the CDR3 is TGCGCCAGCAGCCCGGGACTAGCGGCGTCCTACGAGCAGTACTTC.

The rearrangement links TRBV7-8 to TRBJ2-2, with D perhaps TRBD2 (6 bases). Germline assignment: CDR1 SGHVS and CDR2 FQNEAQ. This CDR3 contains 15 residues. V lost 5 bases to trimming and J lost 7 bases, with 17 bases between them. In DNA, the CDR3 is TGTGCCAGCAGCCCCTGGGCTAGCGAGGGCGGGGAGCTGTTTTTT. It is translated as CASSPWASEGGELFF.

The CDR3 coding sequence is TGTGCCAGCAGCTGGGACGGCTACGAGCAGTACTTC. Its protein is CASSWDGYEQYF. The V gene is TRBV5-4, the J gene TRBJ2-7, with D perhaps assigned TRBD1 or TRBD2 (5 bases each). The CDR3 runs to 12 residues. In germline, CDR1 is SGHNT, CDR2 YYREEE (reference sequence). The V end lost 3 bases, the J end lost 3 bases, and 7 bases lay between the germline ends.

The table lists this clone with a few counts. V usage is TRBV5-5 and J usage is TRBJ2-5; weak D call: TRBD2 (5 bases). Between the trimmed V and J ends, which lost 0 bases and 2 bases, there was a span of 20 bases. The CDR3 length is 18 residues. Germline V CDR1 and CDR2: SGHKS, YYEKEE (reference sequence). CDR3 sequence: CASSLDGMRRVLQETQYF. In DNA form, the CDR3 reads TGTGCCAGCAGCTTGGACGGGATGAGGCGGGTCTTACAAGAGACCCAGTACTTC.

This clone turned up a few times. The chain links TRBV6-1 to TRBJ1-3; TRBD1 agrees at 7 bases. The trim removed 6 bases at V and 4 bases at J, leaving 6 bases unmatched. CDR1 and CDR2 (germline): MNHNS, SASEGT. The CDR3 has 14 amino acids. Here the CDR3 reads CASRGDRAGNTIYF. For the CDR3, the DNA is TGTGCCAGCAGGGGGGACAGAGCCGGAAACACCATATATTTT.

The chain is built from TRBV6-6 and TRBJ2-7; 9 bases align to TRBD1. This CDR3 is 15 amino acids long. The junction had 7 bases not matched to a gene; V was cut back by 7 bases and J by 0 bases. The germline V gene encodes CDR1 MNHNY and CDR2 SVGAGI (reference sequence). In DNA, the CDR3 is TGTGCCAGCACCTCGCCGGACAGGGGCTCCTACGAGCAGTACTTC. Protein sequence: CASTSPDRGSYEQYF.

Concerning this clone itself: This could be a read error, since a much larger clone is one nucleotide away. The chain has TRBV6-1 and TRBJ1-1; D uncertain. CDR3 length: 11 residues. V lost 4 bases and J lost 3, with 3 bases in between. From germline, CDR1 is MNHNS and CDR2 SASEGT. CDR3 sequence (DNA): TGTGCCAGCAGTGGGTACACTGAAGCTTTCTTT. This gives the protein CASSGYTEAFF.

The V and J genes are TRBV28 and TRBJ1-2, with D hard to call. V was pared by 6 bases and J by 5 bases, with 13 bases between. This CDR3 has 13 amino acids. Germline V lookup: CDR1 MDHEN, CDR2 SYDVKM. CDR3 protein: CASRGPQRYGYTF. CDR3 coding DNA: TGTGCCAGCAGGGGCCCTCAGAGGTATGGCTACACCTTC.

As DNA, the CDR3 is TGCGCCAGCAGCGCTGGACTAGCGGGAAGGGTGGAGCTGTTTTTT. Translating it yields CASSAGLAGRVELFF. This chain links TRBV5-1 with TRBJ2-2; TRBD2 aligns across 12 bases. CDR1 and CDR2 from the germline V gene are SGHRS and YFSETQ. Trimming took 4 bases from V and 10 from J; bases not matched to a gene: 8. The CDR3 consists of 15 residues.

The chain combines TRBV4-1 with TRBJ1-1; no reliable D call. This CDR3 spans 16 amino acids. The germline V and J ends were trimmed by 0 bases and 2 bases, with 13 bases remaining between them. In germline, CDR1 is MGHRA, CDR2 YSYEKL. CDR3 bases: TGCGCCAGCAGCCAAGATGTCGGCCTAGGTAACACTGAAGCTTTCTTT. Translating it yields CASSQDVGLGNTEAFF.

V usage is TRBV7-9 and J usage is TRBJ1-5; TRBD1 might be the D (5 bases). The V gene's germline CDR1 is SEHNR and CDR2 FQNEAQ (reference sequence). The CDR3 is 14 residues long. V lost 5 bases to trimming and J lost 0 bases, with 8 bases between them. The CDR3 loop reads CASSEDSSNQPQHF. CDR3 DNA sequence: TGTGCCAGCAGCGAAGACAGTAGCAATCAGCCCCAGCATTTT.

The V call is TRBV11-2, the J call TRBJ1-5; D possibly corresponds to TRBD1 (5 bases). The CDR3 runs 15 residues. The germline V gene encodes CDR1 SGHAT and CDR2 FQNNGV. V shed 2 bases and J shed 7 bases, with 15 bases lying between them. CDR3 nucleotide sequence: TGTGCCAGCAGCTTAACCCCAGGGATCGAACAGCCCCAGCATTTT. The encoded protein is CASSLTPGIEQPQHF.

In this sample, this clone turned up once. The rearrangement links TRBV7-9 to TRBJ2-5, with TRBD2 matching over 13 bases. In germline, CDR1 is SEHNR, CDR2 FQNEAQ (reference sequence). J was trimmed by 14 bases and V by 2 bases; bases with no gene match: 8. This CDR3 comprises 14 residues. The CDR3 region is CASSLPLAGGTLYF. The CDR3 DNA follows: TGTGCCAGCAGCTTACCACTAGCGGGGGGGACCCTTTACTTC.

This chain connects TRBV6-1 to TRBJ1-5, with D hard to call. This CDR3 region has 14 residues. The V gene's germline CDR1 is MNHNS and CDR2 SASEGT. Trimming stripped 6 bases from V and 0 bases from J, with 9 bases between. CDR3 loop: CASREWYSNQPQHF. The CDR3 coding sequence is TGTGCCAGCAGGGAGTGGTATAGCAATCAGCCCCAGCATTTT.